This record looks at one T cell receptor beta chain sequence and its context. Antigen unknown. The V gene end was trimmed by 5 bases and the J gene end by 0 bases; junction bases not matched to a gene: 5. The CDR3 sequence is 15 residues long. Germline V gene lookup returns CDR1 MDHEN and CDR2 SYDVKM. Generated by immunoSEQ multiplex PCR, the TCRdb table keeps only in-frame clones and is missing some. Of over 30,000 clones detected, 97% appear once; the ten largest clones hold roughly 6%. The record originates from a study of T cells in tuberculosis. Study as a whole: A South African cohort included IGRA-negative adolescents, latently infected IGRA-positive adolescents and adults with active tuberculosis. Study results and caveats: Active tuberculosis patients had shorter CDR3-alpha; the beta difference was nonsignificant.

J is TRBJ2-7 and V is TRBV28; 9 bases are shared with TRBD1. Sample: PBMCs. This TCR was recovered from a donor between 10 and 35 years old with latent tuberculosis or without tuberculosis infection. The CDR3 loop is CASSEDRGSSYEQYF. CDR3 nucleotide sequence: TGTGCCAGCAGTGAGGACAGGGGCAGCTCCTACGAGCAGTACTTC.